The following is a TCR beta chain sequence with its context. V lost 0 bases and J 3 bases, leaving 3 bases between the germline ends. Germline lookup yields CDR1 MNHEY and CDR2 SVGEGT. This CDR3 region has 12 residues. These data belong to a study of blood T cell repertoires in COVID-19. Sequencing used immunoSEQ multiplex PCR; TCRdb keeps in-frame clones, though not all of them. The data hold under 300,000 clones, with around 91% observed a single time. The TCR comes from a woman aged 18-29 years who had recovered from COVID-19. Sequenced material: PBMCs or T cells enriched from blood (not recorded which). The chain is built from TRBV6-2 or TRBV6-3 and TRBJ2-7; D call uncertain. CDR3 in amino acids: CASSYSYYEQYF. CDR3 coding DNA: TGTGCCAGCAGTTACTCGTACTACGAGCAGTACTTC.